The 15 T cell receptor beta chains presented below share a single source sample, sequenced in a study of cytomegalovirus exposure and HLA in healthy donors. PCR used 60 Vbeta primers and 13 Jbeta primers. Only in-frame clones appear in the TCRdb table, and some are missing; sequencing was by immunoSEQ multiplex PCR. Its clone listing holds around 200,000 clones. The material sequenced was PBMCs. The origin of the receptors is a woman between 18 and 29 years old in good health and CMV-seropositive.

The DNA for the CDR3 is TGTGCCAGCAGTGAAGCGCTACGAGGCTATGGCTACACCTTC. It specifies CASSEALRGYGYTF. The chain has TRBV6-1 and TRBJ1-2; D is ambiguous. Germline CDR1 is MNHNS and CDR2 is SASEGT. V lost 0 bases and J lost 4, with 9 bases in between. The CDR3 loop spans 14 amino acids.

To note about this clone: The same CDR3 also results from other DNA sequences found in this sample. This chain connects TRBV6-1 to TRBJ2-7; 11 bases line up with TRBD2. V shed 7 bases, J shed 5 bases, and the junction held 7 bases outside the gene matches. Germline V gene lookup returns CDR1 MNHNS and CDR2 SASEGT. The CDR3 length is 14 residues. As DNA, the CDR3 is TGTGCCAGCAATGTACTAGCGGGAGCCAACGAGCAGTACTTC. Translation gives CASNVLAGANEQYF.

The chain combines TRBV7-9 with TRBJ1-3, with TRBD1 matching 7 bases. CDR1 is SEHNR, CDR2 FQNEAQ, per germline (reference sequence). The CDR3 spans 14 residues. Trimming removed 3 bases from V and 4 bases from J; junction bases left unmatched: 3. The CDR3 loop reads CASSFSTGGNTIYF. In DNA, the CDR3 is TGTGCCAGCAGCTTTTCGACAGGGGGAAACACCATATATTTT.

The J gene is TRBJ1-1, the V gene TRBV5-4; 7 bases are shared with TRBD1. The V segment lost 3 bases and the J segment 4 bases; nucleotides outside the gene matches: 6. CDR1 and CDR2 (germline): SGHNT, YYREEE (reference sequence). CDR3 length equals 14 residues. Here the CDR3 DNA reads TGTGCCAGCAGCTCAGGGACAGCGCCCACTGAAGCTTTCTTT. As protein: CASSSGTAPTEAFF.

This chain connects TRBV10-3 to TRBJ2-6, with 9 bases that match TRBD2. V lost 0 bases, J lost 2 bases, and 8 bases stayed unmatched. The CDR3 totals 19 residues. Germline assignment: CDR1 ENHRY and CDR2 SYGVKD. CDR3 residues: CAISESEGAGGTGANVLTF. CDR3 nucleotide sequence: TGTGCCATCAGTGAGTCGGAGGGAGCGGGAGGAACTGGGGCCAACGTCCTGACTTTC.

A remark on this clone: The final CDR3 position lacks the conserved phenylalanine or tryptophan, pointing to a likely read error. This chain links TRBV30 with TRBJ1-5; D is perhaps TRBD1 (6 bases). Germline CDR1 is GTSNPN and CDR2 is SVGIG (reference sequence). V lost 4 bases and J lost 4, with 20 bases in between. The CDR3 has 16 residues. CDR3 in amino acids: CAWTLGRGDYNQPQHY. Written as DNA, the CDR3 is TGTGCCTGGACCCTAGGGAGGGGGGATTATAATCAGCCCCAGCATTAT.

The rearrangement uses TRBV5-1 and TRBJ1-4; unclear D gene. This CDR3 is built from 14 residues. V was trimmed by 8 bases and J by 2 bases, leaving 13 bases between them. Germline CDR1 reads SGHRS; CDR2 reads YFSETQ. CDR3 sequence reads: CASSSGPTNEKLFF. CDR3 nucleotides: TGCGCCAGTTCCTCGGGTCCCACTAATGAAAAACTGTTTTTT. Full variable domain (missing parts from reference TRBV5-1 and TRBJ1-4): KAGVTQTPRYLIKTRGQQVTLSCSPISGHRSVSWYQQTPGQGLQFLFEYFSETQRNKGNFPGRFSGRQFSNSRSEMNVSTLELGDSALYLCASSSGPTNEKLFFGSGTQLSVL.

The CDR3 DNA reads as TGTGCCAGCAGCTTGGCACAGACAAATTCACCCCTCCACTTT. It yields the protein CASSLAQTNSPLHF. This chain connects TRBV7-2 to TRBJ1-6; no clear D gene. This CDR3 spans 14 amino acids. V lost 3 bases and J 7 bases, leaving 10 bases between the germline ends. CDR1 and CDR2 from the germline V gene are SGHTA and FQGNSA. The variable domain in full, with the rest retrieved from reference TRBV7-2 and TRBJ1-6, is GAGVSQSPSNKVTEKGKDVELRCDPISGHTALYWYRQSLGQGLEFLIYFQGNSAPDKSGLPSDRFSAERTGGSVSTLTIQRTQQEDSAVYLCASSLAQTNSPLHFGNGTRLTVT.

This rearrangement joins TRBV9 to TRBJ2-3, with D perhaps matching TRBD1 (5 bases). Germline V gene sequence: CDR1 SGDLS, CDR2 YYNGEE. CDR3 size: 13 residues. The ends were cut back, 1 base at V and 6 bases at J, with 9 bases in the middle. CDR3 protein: CASSVTGSDTQYF. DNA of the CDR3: TGTGCCAGCAGCGTAACAGGATCGGATACGCAGTATTTT.

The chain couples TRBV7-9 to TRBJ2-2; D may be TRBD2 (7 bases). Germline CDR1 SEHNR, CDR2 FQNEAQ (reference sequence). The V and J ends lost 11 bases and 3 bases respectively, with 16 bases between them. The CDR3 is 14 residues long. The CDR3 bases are TGTGCCTCCAGGGGAGGGACCCACACCGGGGAGCTGTTTTTT. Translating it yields CASRGGTHTGELFF.

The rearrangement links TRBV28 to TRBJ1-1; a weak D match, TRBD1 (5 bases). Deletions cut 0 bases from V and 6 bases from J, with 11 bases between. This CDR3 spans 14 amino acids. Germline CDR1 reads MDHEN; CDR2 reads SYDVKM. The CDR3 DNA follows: TGTGCCAGCAGTTTATGGCAGGGTGAGTCTGAAGCTTTCTTT. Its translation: CASSLWQGESEAFF.

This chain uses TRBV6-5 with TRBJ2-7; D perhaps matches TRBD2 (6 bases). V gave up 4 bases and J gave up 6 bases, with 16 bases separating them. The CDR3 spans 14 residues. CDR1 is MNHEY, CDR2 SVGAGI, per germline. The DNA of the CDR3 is TGTGCCAGCAGTTCGGCAGGGAGGATAAGCGAGCAGTACTTC. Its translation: CASSSAGRISEQYF.

The CDR3 spells CASSPRVSGGAHEQFF. CDR3 nucleotide sequence: TGTGCCAGCTCACCACGGGTTAGCGGGGGGGCACATGAGCAGTTCTTC. This sequence joins TRBV18 and TRBJ2-1; 11 bases align to TRBD2. Trimming at V came to 1 base and at J to 8 bases, leaving 7 bases not matched to a gene. Germline CDR1 KGHSH, CDR2 LQKENI. The CDR3 contains 16 residues.

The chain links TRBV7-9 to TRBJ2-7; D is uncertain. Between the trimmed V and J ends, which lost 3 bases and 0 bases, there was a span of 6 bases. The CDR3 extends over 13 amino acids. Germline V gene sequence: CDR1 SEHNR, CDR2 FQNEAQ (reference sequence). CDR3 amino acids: CASSLWSSYEQYF. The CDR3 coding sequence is TGTGCCAGCAGCTTGTGGAGCTCCTACGAGCAGTACTTC. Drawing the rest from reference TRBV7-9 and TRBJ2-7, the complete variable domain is DTGVSQNPRHKITKRGQNVTFRCDPISEHNRLYWYRQTLGQGPEFLTYFQNEAQLEKSRLLSDRFSAERPKGSFSTLEIQRTEQGDSAMYLCASSLWSSYEQYFGPGTRLTVT.

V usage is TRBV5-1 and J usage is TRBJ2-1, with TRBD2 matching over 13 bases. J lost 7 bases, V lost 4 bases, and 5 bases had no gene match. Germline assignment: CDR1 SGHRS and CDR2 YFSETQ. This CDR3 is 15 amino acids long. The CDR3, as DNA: TGCGCCAGCAGCCCACTAGCGGGAGGGCCGAATGAGCAGTTCTTC. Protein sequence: CASSPLAGGPNEQFF.